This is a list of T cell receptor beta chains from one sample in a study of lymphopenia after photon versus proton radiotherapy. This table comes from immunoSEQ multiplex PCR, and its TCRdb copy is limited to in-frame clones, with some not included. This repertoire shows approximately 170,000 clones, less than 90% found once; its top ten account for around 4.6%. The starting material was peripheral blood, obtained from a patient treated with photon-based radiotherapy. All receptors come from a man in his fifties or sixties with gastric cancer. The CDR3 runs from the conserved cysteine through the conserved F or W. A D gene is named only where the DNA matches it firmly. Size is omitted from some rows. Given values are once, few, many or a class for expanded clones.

cdr3_nt: TGTGCCAGCACCCCGGGCAGCGGGAGTGTTAGCACCGGGGAGCTGTTTTTT
cdr3_aa: CASTPGSGSVSTGELFF
clone_size: -
v_call: TRBV27
d_call: TRBD2
j_call: TRBJ2-2

cdr3_nt: TGTGCCAGCAGGCAAGAGGGGGGTGGCTATGGCTACACCTTC
cdr3_aa: CASRQEGGGYGYTF
clone_size: -
v_call: TRBV9
d_call: -
j_call: TRBJ1-2

cdr3_nt: TGCGCCAGCAGTTGGAACAGCTGGCACTACGAGCAGTACTTC
cdr3_aa: CASSWNSWHYEQYF
clone_size: few
v_call: TRBV10-1
d_call: -
j_call: TRBJ2-7

cdr3_nt: TGTGCCAGCAGTGCCCGACAGGCGGTGGGGGAGCTGTTTTTT
cdr3_aa: CASSARQAVGELFF
clone_size: -
v_call: TRBV2
d_call: -
j_call: TRBJ2-2

cdr3_nt: TGTGCCAGCACCGCGACTGGGGGGAGATACGAGCAGTACTTC
cdr3_aa: CASTATGGRYEQYF
clone_size: -
v_call: TRBV28
d_call: -
j_call: TRBJ2-7

cdr3_nt: TGTGCCAGTAGAAGGACTAGCGGGGGCTACAATGAGCAGTTCTTC
cdr3_aa: CASRRTSGGYNEQFF
clone_size: -
v_call: TRBV19
d_call: TRBD2
j_call: TRBJ2-1

cdr3_nt: TGTGCCTGGAGTACCGACACCTATGGCTACACCTTC
cdr3_aa: CAWSTDTYGYTF
clone_size: -
v_call: TRBV30
d_call: -
j_call: TRBJ1-2

cdr3_nt: TGTGCCAGCAGTGAAGCCCGGGATTCCTACGAGCAGTACTTC
cdr3_aa: CASSEARDSYEQYF
clone_size: -
v_call: TRBV2
d_call: -
j_call: TRBJ2-7

cdr3_nt: TGTGCCTCTCGTGGGAGAGGGGCTCCCCAAGAGACCCAGTACTTC
cdr3_aa: CASRGRGAPQETQYF
clone_size: -
v_call: TRBV30
d_call: -
j_call: TRBJ2-5

cdr3_nt: TGTGCCAGCAGTTTTGTCGCGGGGACAGATACGCAGTATTTT
cdr3_aa: CASSFVAGTDTQYF
clone_size: -
v_call: TRBV28
d_call: -
j_call: TRBJ2-3

cdr3_nt: TGTGCCAGCAGCGATCATAGGGAGGGTCGCAATCAGCCCCAGCATTTT
cdr3_aa: CASSDHREGRNQPQHF
clone_size: -
v_call: TRBV5-8
d_call: -
j_call: TRBJ1-5

cdr3_nt: TGCGCCAGCAGCCAAGCCACACCGGGACAGATATACTACGAGCAGTACTTC
cdr3_aa: CASSQATPGQIYYEQYF
clone_size: -
v_call: TRBV4-3
d_call: TRBD1
j_call: TRBJ2-7

cdr3_nt: TGTGCCAGCAGCTTACAGACCGTGGGGACAGAAAGAAACACCATATATTTT
cdr3_aa: CASSLQTVGTERNTIYF
clone_size: once
v_call: TRBV7-8
d_call: TRBD1
j_call: TRBJ1-3

cdr3_nt: TGTGCCAGCAGCTTAGTTGTGACAGGGGGGTACGAGCAGTACTTC
cdr3_aa: CASSLVVTGGYEQYF
clone_size: -
v_call: TRBV11-2
d_call: TRBD1
j_call: TRBJ2-7

cdr3_nt: TGCGCCAGCAGCCCCGAAGGGTTTGGACCCTACGAGCAGTACTTC
cdr3_aa: CASSPEGFGPYEQYF
clone_size: once
v_call: TRBV5-1
d_call: -
j_call: TRBJ2-7

cdr3_nt: TGTGCCTGGAGCAAAAGGGACTACAGGAATGAGCAGTTCTTC
cdr3_aa: CAWSKRDYRNEQFF
clone_size: -
v_call: TRBV30
d_call: TRBD2
j_call: TRBJ2-1

cdr3_nt: TGTGCCTGGAGTGTCACCAGGGGGCGCCGGACTGAAGCTTTCTTT
cdr3_aa: CAWSVTRGRRTEAFF
clone_size: -
v_call: TRBV30
d_call: TRBD1
j_call: TRBJ1-1

cdr3_nt: TGTGCCTGGAGTATTGGTAGCGGGGCCCAAGAGACCCAGTACTTC
cdr3_aa: CAWSIGSGAQETQYF
clone_size: -
v_call: TRBV30
d_call: TRBD2
j_call: TRBJ2-5

cdr3_nt: TGTGCCAGTAGTATGCGGTTCAGCACCGGGGAGCTGTTTTTT
cdr3_aa: CASSMRFSTGELFF
clone_size: -
v_call: TRBV19
d_call: -
j_call: TRBJ2-2

cdr3_nt: TGTGCCAGCTCACTCATAGCGCCGAGCTCCTACAATGAGCAGTTCTTC
cdr3_aa: CASSLIAPSSYNEQFF
clone_size: -
v_call: TRBV18
d_call: -
j_call: TRBJ2-1

cdr3_nt: TGTGCCAGCAGCCTTGGGACTAGCGGGAGTCCAACCTACGAGCAGTACTTC
cdr3_aa: CASSLGTSGSPTYEQYF
clone_size: -
v_call: TRBV7-2
d_call: TRBD2
j_call: TRBJ2-7

cdr3_nt: TGTGCCTGGAGTTTACAGGGGGCGTATTCACCCCTCCACTTT
cdr3_aa: CAWSLQGAYSPLHF
clone_size: -
v_call: TRBV30
d_call: TRBD1
j_call: TRBJ1-6

cdr3_nt: TGTGCCAGCTCACCACAGGGCTTAGGCAATGAGCAGTTCTTC
cdr3_aa: CASSPQGLGNEQFF
clone_size: few
v_call: TRBV18
d_call: -
j_call: TRBJ2-1

cdr3_nt: TGTGCCAGTAGTCCAGGACGAGACACTGAAGCTTTCTTT
cdr3_aa: CASSPGRDTEAFF
clone_size: -
v_call: TRBV19
d_call: -
j_call: TRBJ1-1

cdr3_nt: TGTGCCAGCAGTGTAGAGGCAGGGGACTATGGCTACACCTTC
cdr3_aa: CASSVEAGDYGYTF
clone_size: few
v_call: TRBV2
d_call: -
j_call: TRBJ1-2

cdr3_nt: TGTGCCTGGGGGAGAGGAACAGATACGCAGTATTTT
cdr3_aa: CAWGRGTDTQYF
clone_size: -
v_call: TRBV30
d_call: -
j_call: TRBJ2-3

cdr3_nt: TGCGCCAGCAGCTTGGATCGGGGAAGGGGCACAGATACGCAGTATTTT
cdr3_aa: CASSLDRGRGTDTQYF
clone_size: -
v_call: TRBV5-1
d_call: -
j_call: TRBJ2-3

cdr3_nt: TGTGCCAGCAGCTATGACTCAAACACCGGGGAGCTGTTTTTT
cdr3_aa: CASSYDSNTGELFF
clone_size: -
v_call: TRBV5-4
d_call: -
j_call: TRBJ2-2

cdr3_nt: TGTGCCAGCAGCCTACGGGCTGGGAGACTGAACACTGAAGCTTTCTTT
cdr3_aa: CASSLRAGRLNTEAFF
clone_size: -
v_call: TRBV7-6
d_call: -
j_call: TRBJ1-1

cdr3_nt: TGCAGCGACCTACAGAACCCCGTCTCAGGCTACACCTTC
cdr3_aa: CSDLQNPVSGYTF
clone_size: -
v_call: TRBV29-1
d_call: -
j_call: TRBJ1-2

cdr3_nt: TGTGCCAGCAGCTTAGATCCGACAGCATACTCCTACGAGCAGTACTTC
cdr3_aa: CASSLDPTAYSYEQYF
clone_size: once
v_call: TRBV7-2
d_call: -
j_call: TRBJ2-7

cdr3_nt: TGTGCCAGCGGCGCTCTTTCCGGGACAGGGAACCCCTTAAGCAATCAGCCCCAGCATTTT
cdr3_aa: CASGALSGTGNPLSNQPQHF
clone_size: -
v_call: TRBV7-6
d_call: TRBD1
j_call: TRBJ1-5

cdr3_nt: TGCAGCGTTGGAGAAACCGGGGAGCTGTTTTTT
cdr3_aa: CSVGETGELFF
clone_size: once
v_call: TRBV29-1
d_call: -
j_call: TRBJ2-2

cdr3_nt: TGTGCCAGCACCCGGGACAGCTTTGCCTACAATGAGCAGTTCTTC
cdr3_aa: CASTRDSFAYNEQFF
clone_size: -
v_call: TRBV27
d_call: TRBD1
j_call: TRBJ2-1

cdr3_nt: TGCGCCAGCAGCCAAGATCGGGGGAGCTCCTACGAGCAGTACTTC
cdr3_aa: CASSQDRGSSYEQYF
clone_size: -
v_call: TRBV4-1
d_call: -
j_call: TRBJ2-7

cdr3_nt: TGCGCCAGCAGAGAGGAGCGGGAGGGCTCATGGGACACCGGGGAGCTGTTTTTT
cdr3_aa: CASREEREGSWDTGELFF
clone_size: -
v_call: TRBV5-1
d_call: TRBD2
j_call: TRBJ2-2

cdr3_nt: TGTGCCAGCAGTTTACGGGGGGCTAATTACATTCAGTACTTC
cdr3_aa: CASSLRGANYIQYF
clone_size: -
v_call: TRBV28
d_call: -
j_call: TRBJ2-4

cdr3_nt: TGTGCCAGCAGCAAAGGGGCTAGCGGGGGCTACAATGAGCAGTTCTTC
cdr3_aa: CASSKGASGGYNEQFF
clone_size: -
v_call: TRBV21-1
d_call: -
j_call: TRBJ2-1

cdr3_nt: TGTGCGACGAACCAGGGTGGCGAGCAGTACTTC
cdr3_aa: CATNQGGEQYF
clone_size: few
v_call: TRBV30
d_call: -
j_call: TRBJ2-7

cdr3_nt: TGCGCCAGCAGCTTGGCCGCGGGACTAGCGGGGAATGAGCAGTTCTTC
cdr3_aa: CASSLAAGLAGNEQFF
clone_size: -
v_call: TRBV5-1
d_call: TRBD2
j_call: TRBJ2-1

cdr3_nt: TGTGCCAGCTCACCACCGGCGGGGACTGGAAACACCATATATTTT
cdr3_aa: CASSPPAGTGNTIYF
clone_size: -
v_call: TRBV18
d_call: -
j_call: TRBJ1-3

cdr3_nt: TGTGCCAGCAGTCCGGACAGACTAGCCCGGGAGGTCAATGAGCAGTTCTTC
cdr3_aa: CASSPDRLAREVNEQFF
clone_size: -
v_call: TRBV11-3
d_call: -
j_call: TRBJ2-1

cdr3_nt: TGTGCCTGGAGTGCCCAGACGGGACACCTTGGGGTGGCTTTCTTT
cdr3_aa: CAWSAQTGHLGVAFF
clone_size: many
v_call: TRBV30
d_call: -
j_call: TRBJ1-1

cdr3_nt: TGCGCCAGTGCCCCCGGGACTAGCGGGAGGCTCTACAATGAGCAGTTCTTC
cdr3_aa: CASAPGTSGRLYNEQFF
clone_size: -
v_call: TRBV5-1
d_call: TRBD2
j_call: TRBJ2-1

cdr3_nt: TGTGCCAGCAGCCTATACCGGGACTACGCAAACAATGAGCAGTTCTTC
cdr3_aa: CASSLYRDYANNEQFF
clone_size: -
v_call: TRBV14
d_call: TRBD2
j_call: TRBJ2-1

cdr3_nt: TGTGCCAGCAGCCCCCATACAACGCGACAAGAAGCTTTCTTT
cdr3_aa: CASSPHTTRQEAFF
clone_size: -
v_call: TRBV7-8
d_call: -
j_call: TRBJ1-1

cdr3_nt: TGTGCCAGCAGCTTCCGGACTAGCGGGAGTGAGACCCAGTACTTC
cdr3_aa: CASSFRTSGSETQYF
clone_size: -
v_call: TRBV5-6
d_call: TRBD2
j_call: TRBJ2-5

cdr3_nt: TGTGCCAGCAGTGTGACAGGGGGCGGCACTGAAGCTTTCTTT
cdr3_aa: CASSVTGGGTEAFF
clone_size: -
v_call: TRBV6-1
d_call: TRBD1
j_call: TRBJ1-1

cdr3_nt: TGTGCCAGCAGCTCATGGACTAGCAGACGGGGCGAGCAGTACTTC
cdr3_aa: CASSSWTSRRGEQYF
clone_size: -
v_call: TRBV7-2
d_call: TRBD2
j_call: TRBJ2-7

cdr3_nt: TGTGCCAGTTGCCACGAGGGGGGAGTGAACACCGGGGAGCTGTTTTTT
cdr3_aa: CASCHEGGVNTGELFF
clone_size: -
v_call: TRBV19
d_call: -
j_call: TRBJ2-2

cdr3_nt: TGTGCCAGCAGCGAAAACGGAGCTCTAAATCAGCCCCAGCATTTT
cdr3_aa: CASSENGALNQPQHF
clone_size: -
v_call: TRBV27
d_call: -
j_call: TRBJ1-5

cdr3_nt: TGTGCCAGCTCTTTCACCACGGCTAGCGGGAGCTACGAGCAGTACTTC
cdr3_aa: CASSFTTASGSYEQYF
clone_size: -
v_call: TRBV18
d_call: TRBD2
j_call: TRBJ2-7

cdr3_nt: TGTGCCAGCAGTTTAGGGATCGGGAATGAGCAGTTCTTC
cdr3_aa: CASSLGIGNEQFF
clone_size: -
v_call: TRBV27
d_call: -
j_call: TRBJ2-1

cdr3_nt: TGTGCCAGCAGCTATGGGCGGTTCACAGATACGCAGTATTTT
cdr3_aa: CASSYGRFTDTQYF
clone_size: once
v_call: TRBV11-1
d_call: -
j_call: TRBJ2-3

cdr3_nt: TGCAGCGCCCCGGACAGGGGGTTGGGTGAGCAGTTCTTC
cdr3_aa: CSAPDRGLGEQFF
clone_size: -
v_call: TRBV29-1
d_call: TRBD1
j_call: TRBJ2-1

cdr3_nt: TGTGCCAGCAGACAGGGGCCACAGGAAGAGACCCAGTACTTC
cdr3_aa: CASRQGPQEETQYF
clone_size: -
v_call: TRBV5-6
d_call: TRBD1
j_call: TRBJ2-5

cdr3_nt: TGTGCCAGCGGTAATAATGAAAAACTGTTTTTT
cdr3_aa: CASGNNEKLFF
clone_size: -
v_call: TRBV9
d_call: -
j_call: TRBJ1-4

cdr3_nt: TGTGCCAGCAGTTCCACTAGCTACAATGAGCAGTTCTTC
cdr3_aa: CASSSTSYNEQFF
clone_size: -
v_call: TRBV7-9
d_call: -
j_call: TRBJ2-1

cdr3_nt: TGTGCCAGTAGTCCCCGGAGGGGGGACGAGCAGTACTTC
cdr3_aa: CASSPRRGDEQYF
clone_size: -
v_call: TRBV19
d_call: -
j_call: TRBJ2-7